The 7 T cell receptor beta chains reported below all come from one sample, sequenced in a study of blood T cell repertoires in COVID-19. TCRdb's table, derived via immunoSEQ multiplex PCR, lists solely in-frame clones and lacks some. The sample contains fewer than 200,000 clones, 70% to 90% of which appear only once. The specimen sequenced was peripheral blood. The receptors were gathered from a man in his sixties with active or convalescent COVID-19.

This rearrangement joins TRBV11-1 to TRBJ2-1, with D perhaps matching TRBD2 (5 bases). Germline V gene sequence: CDR1 SGHAT, CDR2 FQDESV (reference sequence). The germline V and J ends were trimmed by 3 bases and 7 bases, with 16 bases remaining between them. The CDR3 is 15 amino acids. This CDR3 is CASSFLEAEWNEQFF. The CDR3 region has the DNA TGTGCCAGCAGCTTTCTTGAAGCGGAGTGGAATGAGCAGTTCTTC.

The chain joins TRBV6-1 to TRBJ2-3, with 9 positions matching TRBD2. The CDR3 sequence is 17 residues long. J was trimmed by 8 bases and V by 4 bases; bases with no gene match: 16. Germline assignment: CDR1 MNHNS and CDR2 SASEGT. The CDR3, as DNA: TGTGCCAGCAGTGGAACCTTAGCGGGGGTCGCGGTGGGTACGCAGTATTTT. Its translation is CASSGTLAGVAVGTQYF.

This rearrangement joins TRBV7-2 to TRBJ1-2, with 10 positions matching TRBD1. This CDR3 has 14 residues. Germline loops: CDR1 SGHTA, CDR2 FQGNSA. The J segment lost 7 bases and the V segment lost 2 bases, leaving 4 bases of the junction unmatched. The CDR3 reads CASSLRQGASGYTF. In DNA, the CDR3 is TGTGCCAGCAGCTTAAGACAGGGGGCGAGTGGCTACACCTTC.

The chain joins TRBV19 to TRBJ2-7; 7 positions agree with TRBD1. The CDR3 totals 13 residues. CDR1 is LNHDA, CDR2 SQIVND, per germline (reference sequence). V trimming: 6 bases; J trimming: 2 bases; junction bases outside the gene matches: 4. CDR3 nucleotide sequence: TGTGCCAGTAGCCCCACAGGGGCCTACGAGCAGTACTTC. Translation gives CASSPTGAYEQYF.

The chain uses TRBV7-3 and TRBJ2-2; 7 bases are shared with TRBD2. The CDR3 has 14 residues. The junction had 7 bases not matched to a gene; V was cut back by 6 bases and J by 6 bases. CDR1 SGHTA and CDR2 FQGTGA come from the germline V gene. CDR3 sequence (DNA): TGTGCCAGCAGTCCAACTAGCGCCCCCGGGGAGCTGTTTTTT. Translation: CASSPTSAPGELFF.

This rearrangement joins TRBV13 to TRBJ1-5; D is possibly TRBD1 (5 bases). The CDR3 covers 12 residues. The germline V and J ends were trimmed by 0 bases and 10 bases, with 7 bases remaining between them. CDR1 and CDR2 from the germline V gene are PRHDT and FYEKMQ (reference sequence). The CDR3 DNA sequence: TGTGCCAGCAGCTTAGGGGGGCGACCCCAGCATTTT. Translated, it gives CASSLGGRPQHF.

The rearrangement uses TRBV15 and TRBJ1-5; D call uncertain. The CDR3 consists of 13 residues. Germline assignment: CDR1 LNHNV and CDR2 YYDKDF (reference sequence). Trimming cost V 0 bases and J 6 bases, with 6 bases left between them. The CDR3 is CATSRDPLQPQHF. In DNA, the CDR3 is TGTGCCACCAGCAGAGATCCCCTTCAGCCCCAGCATTTT.